The rows below give T cell receptor beta chains drawn from one sample of a study of T cells in Graves' hyperthyroidism and ophthalmopathy. TCRdb reanalysed the multiplex PCR reads using MiXCR and keeps one entry per CDR3 protein. The sample consists of 640,000 or so distinct CDR3 sequences, about 14% of them appearing once. The specimen sequenced was blood. All receptors derive from a woman between 35 and 50 years old with Graves' ophthalmopathy. Each CDR3 is given with its conserved first and last residue. D genes are given only for firm matches. Some rows mark clone size as missing; the rest say once, few, many or name a class of expanded clone.

J | V | size | D | DNA | CDR3
TRBJ2-7 | TRBV29-1 | many | . | TGCAGCGCATTAACTACGAGCTCCTACGAGCAGTACTTC | CSALTTSSYEQYF
TRBJ2-1 | TRBV20-1 | few | TRBD2 | TGCAGTGCTAGAGACCTCCTAGCGGGAGTAACCAATGAGCAGTTCTTC | CSARDLLAGVTNEQFF
TRBJ2-2 | TRBV2 | many | TRBD2 | TGTGCCAGCAGGGGACTAGCGGGAGTCGGGGAGCTGTTTTTT | CASRGLAGVGELFF
TRBJ2-7 | TRBV30 | . | . | TGTGCCTGGAGTGTCGGGCCCGAGCAGTACTTC | CAWSVGPEQYF
TRBJ2-1 | TRBV12-3/TRBV12-4 | few | TRBD1 | TGTGCCAGCAGTTCCCGGGACAGGGAGGATGAGCAGTTCTTC | CASSSRDREDEQFF
TRBJ1-5 | TRBV28 | few | . | TGTGCCAGCAGTTTAGGGGCCTCCCCGAAGCATTTT | CASSLGASPKHF
TRBJ2-3 | TRBV6-2/TRBV6-3 | . | TRBD2 | TGTGCCAGCCAGGAGGGGATCCAACACGGGGGGAGCACAGATACGCAGTATTTT | CASQEGIQHGGSTDTQYF
TRBJ1-1 | TRBV20-1 | many | . | TGCAGTGCAGATCGGACGGTGAACACTGAAGCTTTCTTT | CSADRTVNTEAFF
TRBJ2-5 | TRBV24-1 | . | . | TGTGCCACCAGTGGTGGACCGTACCAAGAGACCCAGTACTTC | CATSGGPYQETQYF
TRBJ2-2 | TRBV20-1 | many | . | TGCAGTGCTAGTTCGCACGCGAACACCGGGGAGCTGTTTTTT | CSASSHANTGELFF
TRBJ1-1 | TRBV18 | many | TRBD1 | TGTGCCAGCAGCCGGGACAGAAACACTGAAGCTTTCTTT | CASSRDRNTEAFF
TRBJ1-1 | TRBV7-2 | . | . | TGTGCCAGCAGCCGGGTAGGGGAGAACACTGAAGCTTTCTTT | CASSRVGENTEAFF
TRBJ1-3 | TRBV7-9 | . | TRBD1 | TGTGCCAGCGGATTACAGGGGGCGCATGGAAACACCATATATTTT | CASGLQGAHGNTIYF
TRBJ1-1 | TRBV19 | few | . | TGTGCCAGTAGTGCGCGGGACACCGGGAACACTGAAGCTTTCTTT | CASSARDTGNTEAFF
TRBJ2-2 | TRBV2 | many | TRBD2 | TGTGCCAGCAGGGGTCTAGCGGAGGGGAGCTCCGGGGAGCTGTTTTTT | CASRGLAEGSSGELFF
TRBJ2-5 | TRBV20-1 | many | TRBD2 | TGCAGTGCTCCGGGGGGGAGTAAGGGGTTAGAGACCCAGTACTTC | CSAPGGSKGLETQYF
TRBJ2-7 | TRBV12-3/TRBV12-4 | many | . | TGTGCCAGCAGTTTAGACCAGGCCTACGAGCAGTACTTC | CASSLDQAYEQYF
TRBJ1-2 | TRBV13 | few | . | TGTGCCAGCAGCACCCACCGACAAAGAAGACTTAACTATGGCTACACCTTC | CASSTHRQRRLNYGYTF
TRBJ2-7 | TRBV5-1 | many | TRBD2 | TGCGCCAGCAGCTCGGTAGCGGGTACCTACGAGCAGTACTTC | CASSSVAGTYEQYF
TRBJ2-5 | TRBV6-2/TRBV6-3 | many | . | TGTGCCAGCGGGAGTGTGGCCCAGTACTTC | CASGSVAQYF
TRBJ1-5 | TRBV5-1 | many | . | TGCGCCAGCAGCTTGGGGACAAACAATCAGCCCCAGCATTTT | CASSLGTNNQPQHF
TRBJ2-7 | TRBV6-2/TRBV6-3 | many | TRBD2 | TGTGCCAGCAGTTACGGACTAGCGGGAGGGCTTGATACCCTCTACGAGCAGTACTTC | CASSYGLAGGLDTLYEQYF
TRBJ1-5 | TRBV18 | few | . | TGTGCCAGCTCCCCGGACTCCTCGTGGGATCAGCCCCAGCATTTT | CASSPDSSWDQPQHF
TRBJ1-5 | TRBV15 | many | . | TGTGCCGTCGGCCACGTATCAGGGGACCAGCCCCAGCATTTT | CAVGHVSGDQPQHF
TRBJ2-5 | TRBV30 | many | . | TGTGCCTGGAGTAAAGACAACCAAGAGACCCAGTACTTC | CAWSKDNQETQYF
TRBJ2-3 | TRBV20-1 | . | TRBD2 | TGCAGTGCTAGAGCCCAGCCCGGGACTAGCGGGAGAGCGAATACGCAGTATTTT | CSARAQPGTSGRANTQYF
TRBJ2-7 | TRBV15 | many | TRBD2 | TGTGCCACCAGCAGGACTAGCGGGAGACAAGAGCAGTACTTC | CATSRTSGRQEQYF
TRBJ1-2 | TRBV12-3/TRBV12-4 | many | . | TGTGCCAGCAGCCCGGGGGGGAGCAACTATGGCTACACCTTC | CASSPGGSNYGYTF
TRBJ2-7 | TRBV6-1 | few | . | TGTGCCAGCAGGGCCCGTGGGGCGGGTCACGAGCAGTACTTC | CASRARGAGHEQYF
TRBJ2-4 | TRBV7-8 | many | TRBD2 | TGTGCCAGCAGCTTAGACCTAGCGGGAGAGGGAGCCAAAAACATTCAGTACTTC | CASSLDLAGEGAKNIQYF
TRBJ1-2 | TRBV29-1 | . | . | TGCAGCGCCGCCTTCCGGGATGCCTATGGCTACACCTTC | CSAAFRDAYGYTF
TRBJ2-2 | TRBV19 | many | . | TGTGCCAGTAGTATGCAAAGCTCGAACACCGGGGAGCTGTTTTTT | CASSMQSSNTGELFF
TRBJ1-2 | TRBV29-1 | many | . | TGCAGCGCCCTGCTTCAGAATGGCTACACCTTC | CSALLQNGYTF
TRBJ2-5 | TRBV11-2 | many | . | TGTGCCAGCAGCTTTGACCCCGAGCAGCTTCAAGAGACCCAGTACTTC | CASSFDPEQLQETQYF
TRBJ2-7 | TRBV6-4 | . | TRBD1 | TGTGCCAGCGGCGAAGGGACAGCTTACGAGCAGTACTTT | CASGEGTAYEQYF
TRBJ2-5 | TRBV12-3/TRBV12-4 | many | TRBD2 | TGTGCCAGCAGCCCCACACTAGCGGGTGGGGAAGAGACCCAGTACTTC | CASSPTLAGGEETQYF
TRBJ2-7 | TRBV12-3/TRBV12-4 | many | . | TGTGCCAGCAGCTCGACAGGCCTTCTCTACGAGCAGTACTTC | CASSSTGLLYEQYF
TRBJ1-5 | TRBV27 | many | TRBD1 | TGTGCCAGCAAGATACAGGGGTTCAGCAATCAGCCCCAGCATTTT | CASKIQGFSNQPQHF
TRBJ1-3 | TRBV20-1 | many | . | TGCAGTGCTACGACGGGCGACAGTCGAAACACCATATATTTT | CSATTGDSRNTIYF
TRBJ1-3 | TRBV28 | many | . | TGTGCCAGCAGCCCCGGGCCCGGGACTGGAAACACCATATATTTT | CASSPGPGTGNTIYF